The T cell receptor (beta chain) under discussion was sequenced for a study of OX40 agonist ivuxolimab in advanced cancers. The overall study: Checkpoint inhibitors had been given previously to about 40% of patients.

As for this clone: Its antigen remains unidentified.

Any history of autoimmune disease or systemic immunosuppression disqualified patients. Overall study results and limits: With doses of 0.1 to 3.0 mg/kg, CD4+ and CD8+ blood T cells had undergone clonal expansion by week 6. Averaged across samples, CD8+ T cells carried more expanded clones than CD4+ did.

The data were produced by immunoSEQ multiplex PCR, yet TCRdb's version contains in-frame clones alone and is incomplete. The table shows some 13,000 clones, with around nine tenths occurring only once. V was clipped by 8 bases and J by 6 bases; unmatched bases: 12. Germline-derived CDR1 and CDR2 are ENHRY and SYGVKD. This CDR3 has 14 amino acids. The TCR comes from an adult with an advanced solid tumor such as melanoma, head and neck, liver or kidney cancer. This rearrangement joins TRBV10-3 to TRBJ1-2, with 7 bases aligning to TRBD1. The sequencing here drew on CD4+ or CD8+ T cells sorted from blood, taken in a trial of the OX40 agonist ivuxolimab. CDR3 nucleotide sequence: TGTGCCATCTGGGACAGCGAAGTAGTAAATGGCTACACCTTC. Translation gives CAIWDSEVVNGYTF.